Reported below is one T cell receptor (beta chain). As yet, its antigen is unknown. Sequence at one end of the junction differs from germline and may be a read error. The germline CDR1 and CDR2 sequences are SGHNT and YENEEA. CDR3 length: 13 residues. This sample was taken from a study of tumor-infiltrating lymphocytes in primary liver carcinoma. Study-level information: Tumor lesions were T1-T3 N0M0 and spanned about 4 to 10 cm.

Notes on the study in general: Being bulk and unsorted, samples allowed no CD4+ and CD8+ repertoire comparison.

Priming with a constant-region primer yielded TCR beta cDNA from 450 to 600 ng total RNA. For TCR beta, libraries were produced by three nested multiplex PCR rounds using slightly modified ARM-PCR. A C-beta reverse primer was combined with TRBV1-TRBV30 forward primers in the first two PCR rounds, and each round had about 10 cycles. TCRdb redid the calling of the multiplex PCR reads with MiXCR, one entry per CDR3 protein. The sample includes fewer than 400,000 distinct CDR3 sequences, nearly 60% seen only once; the top ten take around 15%. The authors took blood RNA from unsorted whole blood and also extracted germline DNA. Sampling before surgery obtained about 4 milliliters of peripheral blood.

The sequence was collected from a woman in her thirties with primary liver carcinoma and hepatitis B virus infection. The specimen sequenced was peripheral blood. The V call is TRBV11-3, the J call TRBJ1-1; 7 bases match TRBD1. This CDR3 is CTSSAQGIGEAFF. DNA for the CDR3: TGTACCAGCAGCGCACAGGGGATCGGAGAAGCTTTCTTT.